What follows are 11 T cell receptor beta chains derived from one specimen sequenced in a study of blood T cell repertoires in COVID-19. Using immunoSEQ multiplex PCR, the repertoire was profiled, and TCRdb retains in-frame clones only, with some absent. Among 310,000 or so clones listed, around 90% were seen once. The sequenced material came from peripheral blood. The receptors were sampled from a woman in her fifties or sixties who had recovered from COVID-19.

The rearrangement uses TRBV18 and TRBJ1-1; no clear D. The CDR3 length is 13 residues. Germline lookup yields CDR1 KGHSH and CDR2 LQKENI. Between the trimmed V and J ends, which lost 5 bases and 2 bases, there was a span of 9 bases. The DNA for the CDR3 is TGTGCCAGCTCAACCTACCCTAACACTGAAGCTTTCTTT. It yields the protein CASSTYPNTEAFF.

The chain employs TRBV6-5 and TRBJ1-1, with 7 nucleotides matching TRBD1. Trimming cost V 0 bases and J 4 bases; bases outside gene matches: 8. CDR1 is MNHEY and CDR2 is SVGAGI in the germline V gene. The CDR3 consists of 16 residues. CDR3: CASSYSLEGASTEAFF. The CDR3 nucleotides are TGTGCCAGCAGTTACTCTCTAGAGGGGGCATCCACTGAAGCTTTCTTT.

This clone was observed a few times. The chain recombines TRBV14 with TRBJ2-7; D might be TRBD1 (5 bases). The CDR3 sequence is 16 residues long. Germline CDR1 and CDR2: SGHDN and FVKESK. V was pared by 1 base and J by 0 bases, with 13 bases between. The CDR3 loop is CASSQGTTTSSYEQYF. In nucleotides, the CDR3 is TGTGCCAGCAGCCAAGGGACAACCACGAGCTCCTACGAGCAGTACTTC.

This clone showed up just a few times. This chain joins TRBV7-8 and TRBJ2-5, with D perhaps matching TRBD1 (8 bases). The V end lost 5 bases, the J end lost 6 bases, and 22 bases lay between the germline ends. The CDR3 contains 16 residues. In germline, CDR1 is SGHVS, CDR2 FQNEAQ. The CDR3 nucleotides read TGTGCCAGCAGCCGAGGGGGGGCAGGGGGCGATCAGACCCAGTACTTC. This codes for CASSRGGAGGDQTQYF.

The chain is built from TRBV5-1 and TRBJ1-6; D is perhaps TRBD1 (6 bases). CDR1 and CDR2 from the germline V gene are SGHRS and YFSETQ. Trimming took off 5 bases at V and 7 bases at J, with 13 bases between the two ends. This CDR3 spans 14 amino acids. DNA of the CDR3: TGCGCCAGCAGGTCCGGGACAACCAATTCACCCCTCCACTTT. As protein: CASRSGTTNSPLHF.

V is TRBV9 and J is TRBJ1-2, with no clear D. The CDR3 covers 15 residues. The germline V gene has CDR1 SGDLS and CDR2 YYNGEE. V was pared by 0 bases and J by 2 bases, with 11 bases between. This CDR3 reads CASSVESSRNYGYTF. CDR3 in DNA: TGTGCCAGCAGCGTAGAGTCAAGCCGAAACTATGGCTACACCTTC.

This chain uses TRBV4-3 with TRBJ2-2; 9 nucleotides align to TRBD1. V gave up 4 bases and J gave up 3 bases; unmatched junction bases: 12. The germline V gene encodes CDR1 LGHNA and CDR2 YSLEER. CDR3 size: 18 residues. This chain's CDR3 is CASSPEGTGQGDTGELFF. Here the CDR3 DNA reads TGCGCCAGCAGCCCCGAAGGTACGGGACAGGGCGACACCGGGGAGCTGTTTTTT.

The CDR3 DNA sequence: TGTGCCAGCAGCGCCACTAGCGGGGGCTACGAGCAGTACTTC. Its translation is CASSATSGGYEQYF. The chain uses TRBV5-6 and TRBJ2-7; 11 bases map to TRBD2. The germline gives CDR1 SGHDT, CDR2 YYEEEE. This CDR3 has 14 residues. Germline trimming cut 4 bases from V and 3 bases from J; bases unmatched to any gene: 3.

This chain uses TRBV7-2 with TRBJ1-6; TRBD1 matches 7 bases. With 6 bases clipped from V and 7 bases from J, the junction kept 15 bases outside the gene matches. Germline V gives CDR1 SGHTA, CDR2 FQGNSA. The CDR3 spans 17 residues. The CDR3: CASSLIQTGTENSPLHF. CDR3 DNA sequence: TGTGCCAGCAGTTTAATACAGACAGGGACGGAGAATTCACCCCTCCACTTT.

The gene calls are TRBV5-1 and TRBJ2-6; perhaps TRBD2 as D (5 bases). This CDR3 has 19 residues. Deletions cut 0 bases from V and 0 bases from J, with 16 bases between. Per the germline V gene, CDR1 is SGHRS and CDR2 is YFSETQ. CDR3 amino acids: CASSLVSVRGSSGANVLTF. In DNA, the CDR3 is TGCGCCAGCAGCTTGGTATCGGTTCGAGGGAGCTCTGGGGCCAACGTCCTGACTTTC.

V usage is TRBV27 and J usage is TRBJ2-3; 9 bases agree with TRBD2. The germline CDR1 and CDR2 sequences are MNHEY and SMNVEV (reference sequence). V gave up 7 bases and J gave up 4 bases; unmatched junction bases: 9. The CDR3 contains 15 residues. The CDR3 nucleotides are TGTGCCAGCAACTATGGCGGGGGGGCCTCAGATACGCAGTATTTT. Translation gives CASNYGGGASDTQYF.